This T cell receptor (beta chain) was sequenced in a study of early stage breast cancer tumors (dated 2017 in TCRdb). Study-wide context: Of the roughly 15 invasive breast tumors, about 13 were found to be estrogen receptor-positive, progesterone receptor-positive and HER2-negative. Of the approximately twelve ER+/PR+/HER2- tumors, eight were classified as invasive ductal carcinomas and four as invasive lobular carcinomas. The average read coverage per sample was roughly 10-fold. Across all samples, 2,700,000 or so templates representing about 1,100,000 unique clonotypes were detected. The investigation overall reported the following: Analysis by tumor subtype was prevented by the small cohort size. Enriched TCRB sequences shared across patients were mostly commonly generated sequences, unlikely to play an important role in the tumor microenvironment. Sequencing bulk genomic DNA from unsorted cells could not capture chain pairing or functional markers like CD4, CD8 and FOXP3. Compared with adjacent normal breast tissue, tumors had higher clonality and approximately 2.5-fold greater T cell density. Repertoires from blood and normal breast were more alike than repertoires from blood and tumor, and in about 90% of the 16 patients, comparing each tissue with blood separated tumor from normal.

About this clone: It lacks a known antigen. No qualities accompany the bases; no much larger clone lies one base away.

The study profiled bulk TCR beta-chain repertoires in matched peripheral blood, tumor and adjacent normal breast tissue taken from some 17 patients with early-stage breast cancer. Before surgery, roughly 4.5-10 mL of whole blood was collected into EDTA tubes and then processed within 2 hours. Peripheral blood mononuclear cells were isolated by Ficoll-Paque centrifugation in SepMate-50 tubes. PBMCs were cryopreserved in aliquots of roughly 2 to 4.5 million cells in 90% FBS with around 10% DMSO and kept in liquid nitrogen. The Qiagen AllPrep DNA/RNA Mini kit was used to extract genomic DNA. Every sample was amplified as two independent genomic DNA replicates, using 0.4 to 0.5 ug for blood and about 1.6 ug for tumor or normal breast. Following the manufacturer's instructions, the ImmunoSeq Intro kit was used to carry out TCRB sequencing on genomic DNA. For absolute quantification, the roughly 30-cycle multiplex PCR included proprietary primers along with spike-in control sequences. An 87-bp fragment spanning the CDR3 and flanking V and J genes was sequenced with single-end 150-bp reads. Seven samples, each with two replicates, were multiplexed per lane of an Illumina MiSeq using version 3.0 chemistry. The original pipeline was this. The vendor's proprietary pipeline processed the raw data and merged both replicates into a single result for each sample. A clonotype was defined as productive rearrangements that share the same V-gene family, CDR3 amino acid sequence and J-gene segment. Clonality was calculated as 1 minus the normalized Shannon entropy (Pielou evenness) of TCRB abundances. T cell density was estimated as total templates divided by the number of input cells, with the number of input cells inferred from the DNA input amount. Recon, run with its default parameters, was used to estimate overall repertoire diversity and clonality. Tumor-enriched clonotypes were defined as having over 0.1% abundance in tumor and at least 32-fold higher abundance than in normal breast. Entries here come from immuneACCESS through TCRdb and include only in-frame sequences with V and J called. Some clones fail to appear in such tables; in the studies checked, an unresolved V gene covers under half of the shortfall, and the cause of the remainder is unknown. That table is the source of V, J and clone size, and D and trimming were worked out from the DNA. For this sample there are fewer than 90,000 clones; more than 60% appear just once. About 3.6% of the sample is in the top ten clones.

In the germline V gene, CDR1 corresponds to SGHVS and CDR2 to FQNEAQ. Trimming takes 4 bases off V and 9 bases off J; junction bases not matched to a gene: 8. Taken from cysteine to phenylalanine, the CDR3 has 13 residues. Only CDR3 DNA is held: 39 bases, read in frame from base 1. The chain is made from TRBV7-8 and TRBJ1-1; 7 middle bases align to TRBD1. The material sequenced was blood. The clonotype comes from a person in their 60s with breast cancer. The CDR3 protein is CASSSTRQGQAFF. The sequenced DNA: TGTGCCAGCAGCTCGACAAGACAGGGACAAGCTTTCTTT.